This T cell receptor beta chain was sequenced in a study of T cell repertoires in cytomegalovirus infection. There are many counts of this clonotype. Its target is unknown. V lost 6 bases, J lost 1 base, and 18 bases lay in between. The CDR3 is 16 amino acids. Germline V lookup: CDR1 LNHDA, CDR2 SQIVND (reference sequence). Each CDR3 protein is one row after TCRdb ran MiXCR on the reads. The sample contains about 310,000 distinct CDR3 sequences, 20% to 25% of which appear only once. This chain links TRBV19 with TRBJ1-1, with D tentatively TRBD1 (5 bases). This specimen consisted of cultured PBMCs, obtained from culture after CMV antigen stimulation. This TCR came from a human donor in good health (CMV status not recorded). Some clones in this sample may be carry-over from other donors' samples. The CDR3: CASSPIRQITNTEAFF. DNA of the CDR3: TGTGCCAGTAGCCCCATACGACAGATTACGAACACTGAAGCTTTCTTT.